Presented here are 12 T cell receptor beta chains from one specimen sequenced in a study of T cell repertoires in cytomegalovirus infection. Each CDR3 protein is one row after TCRdb ran MiXCR on the reads. The profile shows under 800,000 distinct CDR3 sequences, 24% of them singletons. The source material was CD8+ T cells from PBMCs. The receptor source for this set is a human donor in good health (CMV status not recorded). Some clones in this sample may be carry-over from other donors' samples.

The chain combines TRBV29-1 with TRBJ2-1, with D tentatively TRBD1 (5 bases). Germline CDR1 and CDR2: SQVTM and ANQGSEA. V lost 6 bases to trimming and J lost 6 bases, with 9 bases between them. This CDR3 is built from 11 residues. CDR3 sequence (DNA): TGCAGCGTCGCAGGGATCAATGAGCAGTTCTTC. It encodes CSVAGINEQFF.

A remark on this clonotype: One end of the junction is discordant with germline, which a read error may explain. The chain is built from TRBV20-1 and TRBJ1-3, with no clear D. Germline-derived CDR1 and CDR2 are DFQATT and SNEGSKA (reference sequence). The CDR3 contains 14 residues. The CDR3 loop is CSAKAVTYPNAIYF. CDR3 DNA sequence: TGCAGTGCTAAGGCCGTGACATATCCAAACGCCATATATTTT.

The chain is built from TRBV28 and TRBJ1-3, with TRBD1 as a possible D gene (5 bases). Trimming cost V 5 bases and J 4 bases, with 18 bases left between them. The CDR3 runs to 16 residues. CDR1 and CDR2 from the germline V gene are MDHEN and SYDVKM. The CDR3 coding sequence is TGTGCCAGCAGTCCCCCCCGTCGCGGGGGAGGAAACACCATATATTTT. Its translation is CASSPPRRGGGNTIYF.

This clonotype was detected only a few times. The gene calls are TRBV25-1 and TRBJ1-2; the match to TRBD1 covers 9 bases. CDR1 is MGHDK and CDR2 is SYGVNS in the germline V gene. This CDR3 comprises 15 residues. Unmatched junction bases numbered 12, after V lost 5 bases and J lost 8 bases. CDR3 sequence reads: CASSPITGGVEGYTF. The CDR3 DNA follows: TGTGCCAGCAGTCCGATAACAGGGGGCGTAGAGGGCTACACCTTC.

This clonotype came up many times. This rearrangement joins TRBV20-1 to TRBJ2-4; 7 bases align to TRBD2. V shed 3 bases, J shed 16 bases, and the junction held 12 bases outside the gene matches. The germline V gene has CDR1 DFQATT and CDR2 SNEGSKA (reference sequence). The CDR3 length is 12 residues. The DNA for the CDR3 is TGCAGTGCTAGTCCCCGAACGGGGGGTTCTTACTTC. It translates to CSASPRTGGSYF.

In its sample, this clonotype was seen many times. J is TRBJ2-7 and V is TRBV7-2, with D perhaps TRBD1 (5 bases). CDR1 and CDR2 (germline): SGHTA, FQGNSA. The CDR3 has 14 amino acids. Trimming took off 4 bases at V and 4 bases at J, with 14 bases between the two ends. CDR3 residues: CASSSVVRGYEQYF. CDR3 DNA sequence: TGTGCCAGCAGCTCAGTCGTTAGGGGTTACGAGCAGTACTTC. The whole variable domain, filled in from reference TRBV7-2 and TRBJ2-7, reads GAGVSQSPSNKVTEKGKDVELRCDPISGHTALYWYRQSLGQGLEFLIYFQGNSAPDKSGLPSDRFSAERTGGSVSTLTIQRTQQEDSAVYLCASSSVVRGYEQYFGPGTRLTVT.

In the case of this clonotype: This may arise from a read error, as a much more abundant clone is one base away. The chain links TRBV2 to TRBJ1-5; TRBD1 aligns across 8 bases. The CDR3 extends over 13 amino acids. The germline V gene has CDR1 SNHLY and CDR2 FYNNEI. This CDR3 reads CACRDRLNQPQHF. The CDR3 region has the DNA TGTGCCTGCAGGGACAGGTTGAATCAGCCCCAGCATTTT.

The V gene is TRBV7-4, the J gene TRBJ2-2, with 8 bases identical to TRBD1. Germline loops: CDR1 SGHVT, CDR2 SQSDAQ. The V and J ends lost 2 bases and 7 bases, in that order; junction bases with no gene match: 6. This CDR3 has 15 residues. CDR3 amino acids: CASSLPGQGGGELFF. DNA of the CDR3: TGTGCCAGCAGCTTACCCGGACAGGGAGGCGGGGAGCTGTTTTTT.

As regards this clonotype: One end of the junction does not line up with germline, which may come from a read error. This chain joins TRBV13 and TRBJ1-4; a weak D match, TRBD1 (6 bases). CDR3 length: 15 residues. Germline V gives CDR1 PRHDT, CDR2 FYEKMQ (reference sequence). The CDR3 DNA sequence: TGTGCCAGCAGCCTCACAGGGCGGGCTAATAAAAAACTGTTTTTT. It is translated as CASSLTGRANKKLFF.

This clonotype was picked up a small number of times. The gene calls are TRBV4-3 and TRBJ2-1; TRBD2 might be the D (6 bases). The germline V gene has CDR1 LGHNA and CDR2 YSLEER. V was pared by 0 bases and J by 4 bases, with 10 bases between. The CDR3 loop spans 15 amino acids. The CDR3 sequence is CASSQDRERYNEQFF. The CDR3 coding sequence is TGCGCCAGCAGCCAAGATCGGGAGCGGTACAATGAGCAGTTCTTC.

The sample holds one count of this clonotype. The chain is built from TRBV10-3 and TRBJ2-5; no clear D gene. The CDR3 covers 15 residues. With 3 bases removed from V and 3 bases from J, the gap between germline ends came to 14 bases. The germline CDR1 and CDR2 sequences are ENHRY and SYGVKD. For the CDR3, the DNA is TGTGCCATCAGTGAACCCTTTAAGGGTGAAGAGACCCAGTACTTC. Translation: CAISEPFKGEETQYF.

This clonotype was detected ten times or more. The rearrangement joins TRBV7-2 to TRBJ2-7; 10 bases are shared with TRBD2. J gave up 2 bases and V 1 base, and 5 bases lay outside the gene matches. The CDR3 runs 16 residues. Germline CDR1 is SGHTA and CDR2 is FQGNSA. Written as DNA, the CDR3 is TGTGCCAGCAGCTTAGAATCTAGCGGGGGTACCTACGAGCAGTACTTC. Its translation is CASSLESSGGTYEQYF. The whole variable domain, filled in from reference TRBV7-2 and TRBJ2-7, reads GAGVSQSPSNKVTEKGKDVELRCDPISGHTALYWYRQSLGQGLEFLIYFQGNSAPDKSGLPSDRFSAERTGGSVSTLTIQRTQQEDSAVYLCASSLESSGGTYEQYFGPGTRLTVT.